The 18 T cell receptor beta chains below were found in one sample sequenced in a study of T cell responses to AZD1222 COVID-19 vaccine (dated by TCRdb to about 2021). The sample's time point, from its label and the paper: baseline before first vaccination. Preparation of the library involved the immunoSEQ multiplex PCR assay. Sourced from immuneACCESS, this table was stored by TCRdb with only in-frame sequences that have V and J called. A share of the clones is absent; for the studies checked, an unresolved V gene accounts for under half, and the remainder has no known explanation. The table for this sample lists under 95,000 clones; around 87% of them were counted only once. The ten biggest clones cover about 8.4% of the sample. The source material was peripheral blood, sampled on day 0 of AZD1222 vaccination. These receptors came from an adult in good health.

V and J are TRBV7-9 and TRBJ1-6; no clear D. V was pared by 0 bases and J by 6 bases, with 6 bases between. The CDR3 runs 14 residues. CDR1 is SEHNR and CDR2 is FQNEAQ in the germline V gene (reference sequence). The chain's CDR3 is CASSLAQFNSPLHF. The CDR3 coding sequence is TGTGCCAGCAGCTTAGCCCAATTTAATTCACCCCTCCACTTT.

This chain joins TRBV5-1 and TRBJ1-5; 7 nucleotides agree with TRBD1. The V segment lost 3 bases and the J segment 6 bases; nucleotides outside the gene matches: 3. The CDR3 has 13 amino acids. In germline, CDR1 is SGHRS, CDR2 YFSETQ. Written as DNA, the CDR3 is TGCGCCAGCAGCTGGGAGGGGGCTCAGCCCCAGCATTTT. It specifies CASSWEGAQPQHF.

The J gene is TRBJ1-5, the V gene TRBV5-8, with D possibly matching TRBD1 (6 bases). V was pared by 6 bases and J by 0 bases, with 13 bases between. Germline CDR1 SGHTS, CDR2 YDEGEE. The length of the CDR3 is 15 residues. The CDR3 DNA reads TGTGCCAGCACCGAGACAGGTTATAGCAATCAGCCCCAGCATTTT. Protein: CASTETGYSNQPQHF. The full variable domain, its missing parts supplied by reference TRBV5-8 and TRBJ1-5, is EAGVTQSPTHLIKTRGQQATLRCSPISGHTSVYWYQQALGLGLQFLLWYDEGEERNRGNFPPRFSGRQFPNYSSELNVNALELEDSALYLCASTETGYSNQPQHFGDGTRLSIL.

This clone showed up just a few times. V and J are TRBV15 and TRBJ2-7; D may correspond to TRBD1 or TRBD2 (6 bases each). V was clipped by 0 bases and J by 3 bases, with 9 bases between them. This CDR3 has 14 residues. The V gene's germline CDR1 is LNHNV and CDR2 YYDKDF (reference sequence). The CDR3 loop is CATSRDKGGYEQYF. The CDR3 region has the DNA TGTGCCACCAGCAGAGATAAGGGGGGCTACGAGCAGTACTTC.

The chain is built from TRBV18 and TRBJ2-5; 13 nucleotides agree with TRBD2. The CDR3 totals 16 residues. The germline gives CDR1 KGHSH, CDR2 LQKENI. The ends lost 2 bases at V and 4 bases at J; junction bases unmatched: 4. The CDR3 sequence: CASSPRTSGGGETQYF. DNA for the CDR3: TGTGCCAGCTCACCAAGGACTAGCGGGGGTGGAGAGACCCAGTACTTC.

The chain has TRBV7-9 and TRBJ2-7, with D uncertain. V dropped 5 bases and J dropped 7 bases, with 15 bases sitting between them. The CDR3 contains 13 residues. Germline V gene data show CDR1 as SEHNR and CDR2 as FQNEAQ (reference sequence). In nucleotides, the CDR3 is TGTGCCAGCAGCGCCCGTTTGGGAATGGAGCAGTACTTC. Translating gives CASSARLGMEQYF.

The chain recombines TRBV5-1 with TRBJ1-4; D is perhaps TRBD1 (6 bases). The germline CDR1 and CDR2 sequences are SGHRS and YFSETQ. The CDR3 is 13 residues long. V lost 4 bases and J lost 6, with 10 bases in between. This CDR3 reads CASSPTGDEKLFF. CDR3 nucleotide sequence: TGCGCCAGCAGCCCGACAGGTGATGAAAAACTGTTTTTT.

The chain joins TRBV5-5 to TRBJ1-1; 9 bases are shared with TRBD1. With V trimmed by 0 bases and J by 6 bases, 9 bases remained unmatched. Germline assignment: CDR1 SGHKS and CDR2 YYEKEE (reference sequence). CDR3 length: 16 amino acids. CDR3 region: CASSLAGGQGGPEAFF. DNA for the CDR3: TGTGCCAGCAGCTTGGCGGGGGGACAGGGCGGTCCTGAAGCTTTCTTT.

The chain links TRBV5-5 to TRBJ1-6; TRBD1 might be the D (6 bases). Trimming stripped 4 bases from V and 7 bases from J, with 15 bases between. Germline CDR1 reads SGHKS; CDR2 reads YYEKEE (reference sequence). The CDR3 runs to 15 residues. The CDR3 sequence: CASSETGEENSPLHF. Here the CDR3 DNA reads TGTGCCAGCAGCGAGACAGGAGAAGAGAATTCACCCCTCCACTTT.

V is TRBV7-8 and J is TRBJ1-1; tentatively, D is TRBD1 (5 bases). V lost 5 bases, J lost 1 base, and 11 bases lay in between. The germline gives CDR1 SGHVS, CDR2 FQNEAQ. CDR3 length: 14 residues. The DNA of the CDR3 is TGTGCCAGCAGCCCCCGCAGGGAGAACACTGAAGCTTTCTTT. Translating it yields CASSPRRENTEAFF.

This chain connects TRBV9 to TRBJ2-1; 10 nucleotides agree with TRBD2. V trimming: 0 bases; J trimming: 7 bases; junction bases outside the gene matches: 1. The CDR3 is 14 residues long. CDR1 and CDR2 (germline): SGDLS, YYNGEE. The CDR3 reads CASSVELAGNEQFF. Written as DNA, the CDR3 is TGTGCCAGCAGCGTAGAACTAGCGGGGAATGAGCAGTTCTTC. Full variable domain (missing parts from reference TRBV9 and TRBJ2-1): DSGVTQTPKHLITATGQRVTLRCSPRSGDLSVYWYQQSLDQGLQFLIQYYNGEERAKGNILERFSAQQFPDLHSELNLSSLELGDSALYFCASSVELAGNEQFFGPGTRLTVL.

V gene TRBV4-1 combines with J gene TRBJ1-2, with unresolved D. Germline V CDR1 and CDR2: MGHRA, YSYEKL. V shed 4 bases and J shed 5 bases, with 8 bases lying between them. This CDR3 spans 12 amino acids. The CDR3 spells CASSPSGYGYTF. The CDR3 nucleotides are TGCGCCAGCAGCCCATCGGGGTATGGCTACACCTTC.

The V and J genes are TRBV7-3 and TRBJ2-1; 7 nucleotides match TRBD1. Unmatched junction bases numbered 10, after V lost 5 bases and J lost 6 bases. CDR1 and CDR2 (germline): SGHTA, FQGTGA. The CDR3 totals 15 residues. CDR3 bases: TGTGCCAGCAGCCCAAGACAGGGTAGCATCAATGAGCAGTTCTTC. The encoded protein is CASSPRQGSINEQFF. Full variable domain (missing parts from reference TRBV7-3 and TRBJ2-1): GAGVSQTPSNKVTEKGKYVELRCDPISGHTALYWYRQSLGQGPEFLIYFQGTGAADDSGLPNDRFFAVRPEGSVSTLKIQRTERGDSAVYLCASSPRQGSINEQFFGPGTRLTVL.

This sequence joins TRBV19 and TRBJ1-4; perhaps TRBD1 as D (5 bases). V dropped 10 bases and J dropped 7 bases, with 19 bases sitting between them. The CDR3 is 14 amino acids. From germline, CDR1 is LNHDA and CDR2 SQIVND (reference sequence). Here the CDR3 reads CAIHPGTRSEKLFF. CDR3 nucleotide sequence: TGTGCCATCCATCCCGGGACGCGAAGTGAAAAACTGTTTTTT.

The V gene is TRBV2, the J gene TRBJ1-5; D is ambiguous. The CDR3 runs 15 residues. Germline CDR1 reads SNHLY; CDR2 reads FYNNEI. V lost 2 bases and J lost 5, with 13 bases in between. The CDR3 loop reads CASSERGIGYQPQHF. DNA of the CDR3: TGTGCCAGCAGTGAACGAGGGATCGGGTATCAGCCCCAGCATTTT.

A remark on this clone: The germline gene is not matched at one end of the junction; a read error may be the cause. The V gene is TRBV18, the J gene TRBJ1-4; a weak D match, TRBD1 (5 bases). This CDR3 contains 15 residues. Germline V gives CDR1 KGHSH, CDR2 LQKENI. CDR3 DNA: TGTGCCAGCTCACCACGGGACGGGACTAAGGAAAAACTGTTTTTT. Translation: CASSPRDGTKEKLFF.

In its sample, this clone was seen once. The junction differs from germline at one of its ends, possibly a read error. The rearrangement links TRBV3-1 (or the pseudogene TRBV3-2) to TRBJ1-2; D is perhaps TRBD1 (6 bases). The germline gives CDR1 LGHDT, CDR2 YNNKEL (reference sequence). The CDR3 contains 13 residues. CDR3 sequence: CASSQTPSQGTSF. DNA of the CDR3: TGTGCCAGCAGCCAGACCCCCTCACAGGGTACATCCTTC.

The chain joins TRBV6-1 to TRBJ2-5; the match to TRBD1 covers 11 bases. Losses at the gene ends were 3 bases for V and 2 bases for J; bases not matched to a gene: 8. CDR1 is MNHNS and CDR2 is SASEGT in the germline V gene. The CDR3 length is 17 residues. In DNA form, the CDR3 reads TGTGCCAGCAGTGACGCTCCGGGACAGGGGGATCAAGAGACCCAGTACTTC. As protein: CASSDAPGQGDQETQYF.